A selection of T cell receptor beta chains follows, all from one sample in a study of T cells in Graves' hyperthyroidism and ophthalmopathy. Each CDR3 protein gets one entry after TCRdb re-called the multiplex PCR reads with MiXCR. The table includes approximately 710,000 distinct CDR3 sequences, around 16% detected once. The sequenced sample consisted of blood. The source of these receptors is a man aged 50-60 years with Graves' hyperthyroidism. Both conserved end residues are part of each CDR3. The order of the fields is V gene, D gene, clone size, J gene, CDR3 protein, CDR3 DNA. The D gene is left open where the match is weak. The listing skips clone size in some rows; elsewhere it reads once, few, many or a size class.

TRBV28,NA,NA,TRBJ1-1,CATGDTGRNTEAFF,TGTGCCACCGGGGATACAGGGAGGAACACTGAAGCTTTCTTT
TRBV12-3/TRBV12-4,NA,many,TRBJ2-7,CASSEGQFYEQYF,TGTGCCAGCAGTGAGGGACAATTCTACGAGCAGTACTTC
TRBV6-1,TRBD2,NA,TRBJ2-3,CASSDLAGPSTDTQYF,TGTGCCAGCAGTGACTTAGCGGGACCTAGCACAGATACGCAGTATTTT
TRBV27,NA,NA,TRBJ2-3,CASSFLLSGNRYF,TGTGCCAGCAGTTTCCTACTCTCAGGGAACAGGTATTTT
TRBV20-1,NA,few,TRBJ1-2,CSARISVYSDYGYTF,TGCAGTGCTAGGATTTCCGTTTACAGTGACTATGGCTACACCTTC
TRBV5-1,NA,few,TRBJ2-7,CASSFGDGSMDEQYF,TGCGCCAGCAGCTTCGGTGACGGGAGTATGGACGAGCAGTACTTC
TRBV7-2,NA,many,TRBJ2-7,CASSPPLHYEQYF,TGTGCCAGCAGTCCTCCACTACACTACGAGCAGTACTTC
TRBV7-8,TRBD2,NA,TRBJ2-1,CASSLLNSGIGSEQFF,TGTGCCAGCAGCTTACTGAATAGCGGGATAGGAAGTGAGCAGTTCTTC
TRBV28,TRBD2,many,TRBJ2-1,CASTPAGERGSSYNEQFF,TGCGCCAGCACCCCCGCGGGGGAGCGGGGAAGCTCCTACAATGAGCAGTTCTTC
TRBV19,NA,NA,TRBJ1-1,CASSMQGVGRGFAEAFF,TGTGCCAGTAGTATGCAAGGGGTCGGCAGGGGTTTCGCTGAAGCTTTCTTT
TRBV11-2,NA,NA,TRBJ2-7,CASSPRRTREQYF,TGTGCCAGCAGCCCACGACGAACCAGGGAGCAGTACTTC
TRBV28,NA,many,TRBJ1-1,CASSLRTEIYTEAFF,TGTGCCAGCAGTTTGCGGACAGAGATTTATACTGAAGCTTTCTTT
TRBV5-1,TRBD1,NA,TRBJ2-7,CASSSLRDSLHEQYF,TGCGCCAGCAGCTCACTCCGGGACAGCCTCCACGAGCAGTACTTC